One sample yielded the 21 T cell receptor beta chains listed below, sequenced in a study of long-term antiretroviral therapy in people with HIV. The immunoSEQ assay was v3.0, run at survey level. The method was immunoSEQ multiplex PCR; TCRdb's version includes in-frame clones alone and lacks a portion of them. In the table there are tens of thousands of clones, roughly four fifths of which are singletons. The sequencing used unsorted PBMCs, collected 0.3 years after starting antiretroviral therapy. The source of these receptors is a man between 18 and 29 years old with HIV.

V usage is TRBV5-8 and J usage is TRBJ1-5, with unresolved D. Between the trimmed V and J ends, which lost 1 base and 2 bases, there was a span of 13 bases. Germline CDR1 and CDR2: SGHTS and YDEGEE. This CDR3 region has 16 residues. CDR3 bases: TGTGCCAGCAGCTTGATGGGGAACGTACGCAATCAGCCCCAGCATTTT. Residues: CASSLMGNVRNQPQHF.

The V and J genes are TRBV29-1 and TRBJ2-3; the D gene could be TRBD1 or TRBD2 (5 bases each). V lost 4 bases to trimming and J lost 13 bases, with 21 bases between them. This CDR3 is built from 13 residues. CDR1 is SQVTM, CDR2 ANQGSEA, per germline. This CDR3 is CSVAHVSGAFKYF. Here the CDR3 DNA reads TGCAGCGTTGCCCACGTTTCCGGGGCCTTCAAGTATTTT.

The chain is built from TRBV5-1 and TRBJ2-1; weak D call: TRBD2 (5 bases). V was cut by 3 bases and J by 13 bases, with 20 bases left in between. The CDR3 is made up of 14 amino acids. Per germline, CDR1 SGHRS and CDR2 YFSETQ. In DNA form, the CDR3 reads TGCGCCAGCAGCTCGACAACGGTTGAGGGCCTCCAGTTCTTC. Amino acid sequence: CASSSTTVEGLQFF.

This rearrangement joins TRBV4-3 to TRBJ2-1, with 9 bases that match TRBD2. There are 17 residues in the CDR3. V lost 4 bases, J lost 5 bases, and 12 bases stayed unmatched. Germline CDR1 reads LGHNA; CDR2 reads YSLEER. CDR3 in amino acids: CASSLTVAGGTNNEQFF. CDR3 sequence (DNA): TGCGCCAGCAGCCTTACAGTGGCGGGAGGGACTAACAATGAGCAGTTCTTC.

The chain carries TRBV14 and TRBJ1-1, with 7 bases that match TRBD1. V lost 5 bases and J lost 2; bases outside the gene matches: 2. Germline CDR1 SGHDN, CDR2 FVKESK. The CDR3 totals 13 residues. This CDR3 reads CASSRDSNTEAFF. The CDR3 DNA reads TGTGCCAGCAGCAGGGACAGTAACACTGAAGCTTTCTTT.

The chain uses TRBV7-8 and TRBJ2-3; the match to TRBD2 covers 7 bases. V lost 3 bases to trimming and J lost 2 bases; unmatched junction nucleotides: 2. The CDR3 runs 14 residues. The V gene's germline CDR1 is SGHVS and CDR2 FQNEAQ. This CDR3 is CASSLAGDTDTQYF. The DNA of the CDR3 is TGTGCCAGCAGCTTGGCGGGGGACACAGATACGCAGTATTTT. Looking up the rest from reference TRBV7-8 and TRBJ2-3 gives the full variable domain: GAGVSQSPRYKVAKRGQDVALRCDPISGHVSLFWYQQALGQGPEFLTYFQNEAQLDKSGLPSDRFFAERPEGSVSTLKIQRTQQEDSAVYLCASSLAGDTDTQYFGPGTRLTVL.

The V call is TRBV10-1, the J call TRBJ2-7, with 7 bases that match TRBD1. CDR3 length: 17 residues. After removal of 3 bases from V and 5 bases from J, the junction contained 16 bases not matched to a gene. CDR1 and CDR2 (germline): WNHNN, SYGVQD (reference sequence). The CDR3 DNA reads as TGCGCCAGCAGTGAAAGGCAGGGGGTAGAAGCGAACAACGAGCAGTACTTC. Translation gives CASSERQGVEANNEQYF.

In DNA, the CDR3 is TGTGCCATCAACTGGAGGGGGCGCGTCGGGGAGCTGTTTTTT. Translating gives CAINWRGRVGELFF. The chain is built from TRBV6-1 and TRBJ1-3; D is possibly TRBD1 (7 bases). The last part of the DNA fits TRBJ2-2 better; the J call may be wrong. Germline-derived CDR1 and CDR2 are MNHNS and SASEGT. CDR3 length equals 14 residues.

This chain uses TRBV7-2 with TRBJ2-7; D gene ambiguous. V lost 0 bases, J lost 4 bases, and 13 bases lay in between. CDR3 length: 15 residues. Germline V gene data show CDR1 as SGHTA and CDR2 as FQGNSA. The CDR3 coding sequence is TGTGCCAGCAGCTTAGCATCGGTAAGGGAATACGAGCAGTACTTC. Translation gives CASSLASVREYEQYF.

J is TRBJ1-1 and V is TRBV5-6; D unclear. This CDR3 has 14 residues. Trimming removed 2 bases at V and 0 bases at J, with 8 bases between. Germline loops: CDR1 SGHDT, CDR2 YYEEEE. The CDR3, as DNA: TGTGCCAGCAGCTTCCAGGCTCTGAACACTGAAGCTTTCTTT. This translates into CASSFQALNTEAFF.

The CDR3 nucleotides are TGTGCCATCAGTGACGCCGTTCGGGTTAACAATGAGCAGTTCTTC. Protein sequence: CAISDAVRVNNEQFF. V and J are TRBV10-3 and TRBJ2-1; D not certain. Germline values: CDR1 ENHRY, CDR2 SYGVKD. V was trimmed by 3 bases and J by 5 bases, leaving 14 bases between them. There are 15 residues in the CDR3.

The CDR3, as DNA: TGTGCCAGCAGCCACGGGACTAGCGGATACAATGAGCAGTTCTTC. Amino acid sequence: CASSHGTSGYNEQFF. J is TRBJ2-1 and V is TRBV13, with 11 bases identical to TRBD2. This CDR3 region has 15 residues. Germline V lookup: CDR1 PRHDT, CDR2 FYEKMQ (reference sequence). With V trimmed by 5 bases and J by 4 bases, 4 bases remained unmatched.

This clone has a single count. V usage is TRBV18 and J usage is TRBJ2-3, with TRBD1 matching over 9 bases. Per germline, CDR1 KGHSH and CDR2 LQKENI. V shed 4 bases and J 0 bases; nucleotides not matched to a gene: 5. This CDR3 comprises 16 residues. CDR3 DNA sequence: TGTGCCAGCTCACGCCGGGACAGGGTTAGCACAGATACGCAGTATTTT. It specifies CASSRRDRVSTDTQYF.

This clone occurred a few times. The V call is TRBV5-1, the J call TRBJ1-2; TRBD1 matches 8 bases. The length of the CDR3 is 15 residues. Germline loops: CDR1 SGHRS, CDR2 YFSETQ. With V trimmed by 2 bases and J by 0 bases, 3 bases remained unmatched. The CDR3 DNA is TGCGCCAGCAGCTTACAGGGGGTTGCTAACTATGGCTACACCTTC. It is translated as CASSLQGVANYGYTF.

The chain joins TRBV5-4 to TRBJ2-5, with 8 bases aligning to TRBD2. Unmatched junction bases numbered 11, after V lost 3 bases and J lost 4 bases. The CDR3 is 16 residues long. Germline V CDR1 and CDR2: SGHNT, YYREEE (reference sequence). The CDR3 DNA is TGTGCCAGCAGCTCCCCTAAGCGGGAGTTGGGAGAGACCCAGTACTTC. The encoded protein is CASSSPKRELGETQYF.

The V gene is TRBV6-5, the J gene TRBJ1-5, with D possibly TRBD1 on 6 matching bases. The CDR3 totals 14 residues. The germline V gene has CDR1 MNHEY and CDR2 SVGAGI. With 6 bases removed from V and 4 bases from J, the gap between germline ends came to 13 bases. The CDR3 region is CASSTLQGNQPQHF. The CDR3 DNA reads as TGTGCCAGCAGCACTCTACAGGGTAATCAGCCCCAGCATTTT.

This clone was seen a handful of times. The rearrangement uses TRBV27 and TRBJ1-2, with a weak D call TRBD1 (5 bases). Germline loops: CDR1 MNHEY, CDR2 SMNVEV (reference sequence). This CDR3 has 15 residues. V was pared by 0 bases and J by 0 bases, with 8 bases between. CDR3 sequence (DNA): TGTGCCAGCAGTTTATCTTCAGGGTCTAACTATGGCTACACCTTC. Its translation is CASSLSSGSNYGYTF.

The genes are TRBV13 and TRBJ1-1; 9 bases agree with TRBD1. The CDR3 runs to 19 residues. The ends lost 0 bases at V and 3 bases at J; junction bases unmatched: 14. The germline CDR1 and CDR2 sequences are PRHDT and FYEKMQ (reference sequence). The CDR3 DNA is TGTGCCAGCAGCTTAGGGTCCCCCGGGACAGGGCTCTCGTACACTGAAGCTTTCTTT. Encoded protein: CASSLGSPGTGLSYTEAFF.

This chain uses TRBV30 with TRBJ2-2; perhaps TRBD2 as D (6 bases). Germline CDR1 GTSNPN, CDR2 SVGIG (reference sequence). V lost 1 base to trimming and J lost 8 bases, with 11 bases between them. This CDR3 has 13 residues. This CDR3 reads CAWSGRREGELFF. Here the CDR3 DNA reads TGTGCCTGGAGTGGTCGGCGGGAAGGGGAGCTGTTTTTT. Full variable domain (remainder filled in from reference TRBV30 and TRBJ2-2): SQTIHQWPATLVQPVGSPLSLECTVEGTSNPNLYWYRQAAGRGLQLLFYSVGIGQISSEVPQNLSASRPQDRQFILSSKKLLLSDSGFYLCAWSGRREGELFFGEGSRLTVL.

This chain links TRBV6-1 with TRBJ1-5; 10 nucleotides match TRBD1. The CDR3 extends over 15 amino acids. Germline V gene lookup returns CDR1 MNHNS and CDR2 SASEGT. The J segment lost 8 bases and the V segment lost 10 bases, leaving 14 bases of the junction unmatched. The CDR3 region is CATGTGDIGAEPQHF. The CDR3 nucleotides read TGTGCCACCGGGACAGGGGACATTGGGGCGGAGCCCCAGCATTTT.

This rearrangement joins TRBV28 to TRBJ2-4, with a possible D match to TRBD2 (6 bases). Per germline, CDR1 MDHEN and CDR2 SYDVKM. This CDR3 is built from 14 residues. V lost 6 bases and J lost 6, with 15 bases in between. The CDR3 region is CASRQGFGGNIQYF. For the CDR3, the DNA is TGTGCCAGCAGGCAGGGCTTCGGGGGAAACATTCAGTACTTC.